This T cell receptor beta chain was identified during a study of T cell responses to AZD1222 COVID-19 vaccine. Germline V gene lookup returns CDR1 SGHTA and CDR2 FQGTGA. Unmatched junction bases numbered 5, after V lost 5 bases and J lost 0 bases. The CDR3 spans 15 residues. Details on this clone: The antigen is not known.

The study's findings and limits: Most donors were white British, females outnumbered males, and clonal diversity was possibly underestimated.

Sequencing was performed with immunoSEQ multiplex PCR; in TCRdb, only in-frame clones are kept and a portion is missing. The profile shows about 120,000 clones, around 90% of them singletons. This specimen was peripheral blood, taken on day 0 of AZD1222 vaccination. V usage is TRBV7-3 and J usage is TRBJ2-7; 9 positions agree with TRBD1. This receptor was identified in an adult in good health. The CDR3 loop is CASSLGTGLSYEQYF. The CDR3 nucleotides read TGTGCCAGCAGCCTCGGGACAGGGCTCTCCTACGAGCAGTACTTC.